The 7 T cell receptor beta chains listed next were all sequenced from one sample in a study of shared clonotypes between healthy human individuals. Method: immunoSEQ multiplex PCR; TCRdb's copy keeps in-frame clones and lacks some. Among approximately 2.5 million clones listed, approximately 92% were seen once. Sequencing was done on a sample of naive CD4+ T cells sorted from blood. Sample subset: CD45RA+ positively selected. The receptor set was obtained from a man aged 18 to 35 in good health.

About this clone: The same CDR3 can be traced to other DNA sequences in this sample. The DNA of the CDR3 is TGTGCCAGCAGCTTGCAGTACCAAGAGACCCAGTACTTC. Amino acids: CASSLQYQETQYF. The chain uses TRBV5-4 and TRBJ2-5; unclear D gene. Germline V gives CDR1 SGHNT, CDR2 YYREEE (reference sequence). V was trimmed by 1 base and J by 0 bases, leaving 4 bases between them. CDR3 length: 13 amino acids.

The CDR3 loop is CASYFLGSGIKCSDTQYF. Here the CDR3 DNA reads TGCGCCAGCTACTTCCTGGGGTCTGGAATTAAGTGTTCAGATACGCAGTATTTT. V gene TRBV10-1 combines with J gene TRBJ2-3; D is undetermined. Germline V CDR1 and CDR2: WNHNN, SYGVQD (reference sequence). The CDR3 covers 18 residues. Trimming removed 8 bases from V and 4 bases from J, with 28 bases in between.

The chain joins TRBV11-2 to TRBJ2-7; D remains unclear. Germline V lookup: CDR1 SGHAT, CDR2 FQNNGV. This CDR3 contains 11 residues. Deletions cut 1 base from V and 6 bases from J, with 4 bases between. CDR3 nucleotides: TGTGCCAGCAGCTTAGTCTCCGAGCAGTACTTC. This translates into CASSLVSEQYF.

A note on this clone: The sample has other DNA sequences that encode this CDR3 too. The chain is built from TRBV10-3 and TRBJ1-2, with 8 positions matching TRBD1. The trim removed 3 bases at V and 3 bases at J, leaving 3 bases unmatched. The germline V gene encodes CDR1 ENHRY and CDR2 SYGVKD. The CDR3 length is 14 residues. CDR3 amino acids: CAISEGQGDYGYTF. The CDR3 DNA reads TGTGCCATCAGTGAAGGACAGGGAGACTATGGCTACACCTTC.

The genes are TRBV5-8 and TRBJ2-5; the D gene could be TRBD1 or TRBD2 (5 bases each). Germline-derived CDR1 and CDR2 are SGHTS and YDEGEE. This CDR3 is 15 amino acids long. V shed 2 bases and J shed 4 bases, with 15 bases lying between them. The CDR3 nucleotides read TGTGCCAGCAGCTTTCGGGTGTGGGGGTTAGAGACCCAGTACTTC. This codes for CASSFRVWGLETQYF.

In regard to this clone: The sample contains more than one DNA sequence encoding this CDR3. V usage is TRBV7-9 and J usage is TRBJ2-1; D unclear. The V and J ends lost 1 base and 9 bases respectively, with 4 bases between them. The CDR3 runs 11 residues. CDR1 and CDR2 from the germline V gene are SEHNR and FQNEAQ (reference sequence). The CDR3 reads CASSLGVEQFF. In DNA, the CDR3 is TGTGCCAGCAGCTTAGGAGTTGAGCAGTTCTTC.

The J gene is TRBJ1-6, the V gene TRBV7-9, with unresolved D. The germline V and J ends were trimmed by 5 bases and 5 bases, with 13 bases remaining between them. The V gene's germline CDR1 is SEHNR and CDR2 FQNEAQ (reference sequence). The CDR3 totals 15 residues. This CDR3 is CASSPGPWDNSPLHF. The CDR3 nucleotides read TGTGCCAGCAGCCCCGGGCCCTGGGATAATTCACCCCTCCACTTT.